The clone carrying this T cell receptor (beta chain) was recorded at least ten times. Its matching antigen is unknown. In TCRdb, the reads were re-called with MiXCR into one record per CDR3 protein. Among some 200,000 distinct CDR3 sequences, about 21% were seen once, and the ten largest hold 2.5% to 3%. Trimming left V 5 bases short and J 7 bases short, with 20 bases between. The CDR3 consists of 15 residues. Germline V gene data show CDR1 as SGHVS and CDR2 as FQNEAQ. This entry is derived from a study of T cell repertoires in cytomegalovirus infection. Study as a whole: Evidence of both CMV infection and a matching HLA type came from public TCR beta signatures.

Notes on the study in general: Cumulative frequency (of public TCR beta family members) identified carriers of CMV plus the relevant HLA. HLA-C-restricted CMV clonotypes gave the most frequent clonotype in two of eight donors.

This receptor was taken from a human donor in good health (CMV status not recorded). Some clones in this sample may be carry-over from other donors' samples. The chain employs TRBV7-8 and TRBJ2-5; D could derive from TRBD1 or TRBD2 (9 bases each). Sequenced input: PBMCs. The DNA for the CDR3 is TGTGCCAGCAGCCCCTCGCTAGCGGGACAGGGGACCCAGTACTTC. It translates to CASSPSLAGQGTQYF.